This T cell receptor (beta chain) is from a study of blood T cell dynamics during melanoma immunotherapy. Turning to the study itself: Standard first-line treatment here was pembrolizumab or nivolumab plus ipilimumab in metastatic melanoma.

Sequencing was performed with immunoSEQ multiplex PCR; in TCRdb, only in-frame clones are kept and a portion is missing. The table lists some 9,800 clones, roughly 86% of them singletons. As to time point: pre-treatment baseline. The germline V and J ends were trimmed by 1 base and 10 bases, with 18 bases remaining between them. Per the germline V gene, CDR1 is SGHDT and CDR2 is YYEEEE. The CDR3 sequence is 15 residues long. The sample consisted of blood, taken from a patient treated with checkpoint blockade. The receptor was derived from a human donor with melanoma. The rearrangement links TRBV5-6 to TRBJ2-1, with a weak D call TRBD1 (5 bases). CDR3 coding DNA: TGTGCCAGCAGCTTGAGGCTAGTAGGGCACAGGGAGCAGTTCTTC. This translates into CASSLRLVGHREQFF.